The rows below give T cell receptor beta chains drawn from one sample of a study of control samples from healthy donors and cancer patients. Measured with immunoSEQ multiplex PCR; TCRdb has only the in-frame clones, and not every one. The sample's table shows approximately 190,000 clones. The specimen was blood. The receptor set was obtained from a woman aged 25 to 39 in good health. The CDR3 runs from the conserved cysteine through the conserved F or W. A D gene is named only where the DNA matches it firmly.

D,J,V,DNA,CDR3
-,TRBJ2-5,TRBV7-2,TGTGCCAGCAGCTTAGTTGGAACGTCAGGGGCCCAGTACTTC,CASSLVGTSGAQYF
-,TRBJ2-7,TRBV3-1/TRBV3-2,TGTGCCAGCAGCCCGAGCAGCTCCTACGAGCAGTACTTC,CASSPSSSYEQYF
-,TRBJ1-2,TRBV28,TGTGCCAGCAGTTTCATTCACACTTCTAACTATGGCTACACCTTC,CASSFIHTSNYGYTF
TRBD1,TRBJ2-5,TRBV10-1,TGCGCCAGCAGCCAAGACAGGGCGCGGGAGACCCAGTACTTC,CASSQDRARETQYF
-,TRBJ1-6,TRBV5-1,TGCGCCAGCAGCGCAGGAGGAGGAGGGTTTAATTCACCCCTCCACTTT,CASSAGGGGFNSPLHF
TRBD2,TRBJ2-7,TRBV4-3,TGCGCCAGCAGCCAAGGAAGCGGGACTAGTAAGTACGAGCAGTACTTC,CASSQGSGTSKYEQYF
TRBD1,TRBJ2-2,TRBV28,TGTGCCAGCAGTGGGCAGGGACAGGGCACTGCCGGGGAGCTGTTTTTT,CASSGQGQGTAGELFF
-,TRBJ1-5,TRBV19,TGTGCCAGTAGTATAGCGGGTAGAAGCAATCAGCCCCAGCATTTT,CASSIAGRSNQPQHF
-,TRBJ1-1,TRBV18,TGTGCCAGCTCACCTGATTTAGGGGGGGCTGCCGGAGCTTTCTTT,CASSPDLGGAAGAFF
-,TRBJ2-2,TRBV12-2,TGTGCAAGTCGCTTAGCAGGCTCAGTTTGCGGGGAGCTGTTTTTT,CASRLAGSVCGELFF
-,TRBJ2-2,TRBV4-1,TGCGCCAGCAGCCAAGGCCAAAACACCGGGGAGCTGTTTTTT,CASSQGQNTGELFF
-,TRBJ1-1,TRBV7-2,TGTGCCAGCAGCCAAAGGGTACAGGGTAACACTGAAGCTTTCTTT,CASSQRVQGNTEAFF
-,TRBJ2-5,TRBV6-2/TRBV6-3,TGTGCCAGCAGTTACTCGAGCAGTTATCGAGAGACCCAGTACTTC,CASSYSSSYRETQYF
TRBD1,TRBJ2-6,TRBV18,TGTGCCAGCTCACGAACGGGACAGACTGACTCTGGGGCCAACGTCCTGACTTTC,CASSRTGQTDSGANVLTF
-,TRBJ2-3,TRBV6-5,TGTGCCAGCAGTCCAAAGACAGATACGCAGTATTTT,CASSPKTDTQYF
-,TRBJ1-2,TRBV5-1,TGCGCCAGCAGCTTAGACATATCTAACTATGGCTACACCTTC,CASSLDISNYGYTF
-,TRBJ1-4,TRBV11-2,TGTGCCAGCAGCTTACGGGTGGGGCATAATGAAAAACTGTTTTTT,CASSLRVGHNEKLFF
TRBD1,TRBJ1-5,TRBV2,TGTGCCAGCAGTAGGGACAGGGGGTACAATCAGCCCCAGCATTTT,CASSRDRGYNQPQHF
-,TRBJ1-4,TRBV29-1,TGCAGCGTTGTCAGGACATCAAATGAAAAACTGTTTTTT,CSVVRTSNEKLFF
-,TRBJ2-5,TRBV2,TGTGCCACGGGGCGAGTTCAAGAGACCCAGTACTTC,CATGRVQETQYF
TRBD1,TRBJ1-5,TRBV24-1,TGTGCCACCAGTTACAGGGGCGCCAATCAGCCCCAGCATTTT,CATSYRGANQPQHF
TRBD1,TRBJ1-5,TRBV6-1,TGTGCCAGCAGTGATTGGAGGGGGCGGCAGCCCCAGCATTTT,CASSDWRGRQPQHF
-,TRBJ2-7,TRBV6-6,TGTGCCAGCATAAAAAGGGTTGACTACGAGCAGTACTTC,CASIKRVDYEQYF
-,TRBJ2-7,TRBV28,TGTGCCAGCAGTTTACCCACCTACGAGCAGTACTTC,CASSLPTYEQYF
-,TRBJ2-4,TRBV2,TGTGCCAGCAGTGAAGGACGGGTGGCCAAAAACATTCAGTACTTC,CASSEGRVAKNIQYF
-,TRBJ2-7,TRBV18,TGTGCCAGCTCGCCTAAGGGGAGCCCCTACGAGCAGTACTTC,CASSPKGSPYEQYF
TRBD1,TRBJ2-2,TRBV19,TGTGCCAGTAGATTGGGGACAGCCTGGCCCGGGGAGCTGTTTTTT,CASRLGTAWPGELFF
-,TRBJ1-4,TRBV19,TGTGCCAGTAGCGCCCCCAAAACAGGGAATGAAAAACTGTTTTTT,CASSAPKTGNEKLFF
-,TRBJ1-2,TRBV5-1,TGCGCCAGCAGCTTGGTATCCCCTTTAGACACTCATGGCTACACCTTC,CASSLVSPLDTHGYTF
-,TRBJ1-5,TRBV27,TGTGCCAGCAGTTTATTTAATTCGGGGCATCAGCCCCAGCATTTT,CASSLFNSGHQPQHF
-,TRBJ2-5,TRBV18,TGTGCCAGCTCACCTTCGTATGGACTCCAAGAGACCCAGTACTTC,CASSPSYGLQETQYF
-,TRBJ1-4,TRBV30,TGTGCCTGGAGTGGGGAGGAAAAACTGTTTTTT,CAWSGEEKLFF
-,TRBJ2-2,TRBV24-1,TGTGCCACCAGTGAGTCGGGGAGTATCGGCACCGGGGAGCTGTTTTTT,CATSESGSIGTGELFF
-,TRBJ2-7,TRBV2,TGTGCCAGCAGCGACTACGAGCAGTACTTC,CASSDYEQYF
-,TRBJ1-1,TRBV7-9,TGTGCCAGCACTTTGGTTGGCACTGAAGCTTTCTTT,CASTLVGTEAFF
-,TRBJ1-2,TRBV2,TGTGCCAGCCAGAGGCCCCTTAACTATGGCTACACCTTC,CASQRPLNYGYTF
-,TRBJ1-1,TRBV18,TGTGCCAGCTCACCACCGGAGGACACTGAAGCTTTCTTT,CASSPPEDTEAFF
-,TRBJ1-1,TRBV7-8,TGTGCCAGCAGCCTCACCCAGGGCAACACTGAAGCTTTCTTT,CASSLTQGNTEAFF
TRBD1,TRBJ1-6,TRBV4-1,TGCGCCAGCAGCCAAGAGACCGGGACAGCATATAATTCACCCCTCCACTTT,CASSQETGTAYNSPLHF
TRBD2,TRBJ2-2,TRBV6-1,TGTGCCAGCAGTGAAGCGTTTTTAGCGGGGTTTACCGGGGAGCTGTTTTTT,CASSEAFLAGFTGELFF
-,TRBJ1-2,TRBV6-1,TGTGCCAGCAGTGAAGCGGGGGGTTCTGGCTATGGCTACACCTTC,CASSEAGGSGYGYTF
TRBD2,TRBJ2-7,TRBV6-5,TGTGCCAGCAGTTACTCTCTAGCGGGGGGCTACGAGCAGTACTTC,CASSYSLAGGYEQYF
TRBD1,TRBJ2-3,TRBV27,TGTGCCAGCAGCCAACGACAGGGGTTGTGGCCAGGTACGCAGTATTTT,CASSQRQGLWPGTQYF
-,TRBJ1-2,TRBV4-1,TGCGCCAGCAGCCATTTCAACTATGGCTACACCTTC,CASSHFNYGYTF
TRBD1,TRBJ1-2,TRBV12-3/TRBV12-4,TGTGCCAGCCGAGTGACAGGGCGGGACGGCTACACCTTC,CASRVTGRDGYTF
TRBD1,TRBJ2-3,TRBV5-1,TGCGCCAGCAGCTTTCAGGGGGCAGATACGCAGTATTTT,CASSFQGADTQYF
TRBD1,TRBJ1-1,TRBV19,TGTGCCAGTCTACAGGGGGGCAGTGAAGCTTTCTTT,CASLQGGSEAFF
TRBD1,TRBJ1-3,TRBV28,TGTGCCAGCCGCCTGTCGACAGGGGGGGCTAGCTCTGGAAACACCATATATTTT,CASRLSTGGASSGNTIYF
-,TRBJ1-6,TRBV4-1,TGCGCCAGCAGCCAAGTTGGTGGGCATTCACCCCTCCACTTT,CASSQVGGHSPLHF
-,TRBJ1-5,TRBV2,TGTGCCAGCAGTGCGGACAATAGCAATCAGCCCCAGCATTTT,CASSADNSNQPQHF
-,TRBJ2-1,TRBV6-5,TGTGCCAGCAGTTATCTGCAGGGAGGAGGAAATGAGCAGTTCTTC,CASSYLQGGGNEQFF
-,TRBJ1-2,TRBV5-6,TGTGCCAGCAGCAGCCTAGGGATCGCCCGTCACTATGGCTACACCTTC,CASSSLGIARHYGYTF
TRBD1,TRBJ1-1,TRBV27,TGTGCCAGCAGCCCTTACGACAGGGTGGGCACTGAAGCTTTCTTT,CASSPYDRVGTEAFF
-,TRBJ1-6,TRBV27,TGTGCCAGCAGGGGCCCCTATAATTCACCCCTCCACTTT,CASRGPYNSPLHF
-,TRBJ1-3,TRBV6-5,TGTGCCAGCAGCCCAGGGTACGCCATATATTTT,CASSPGYAIYF
-,TRBJ2-7,TRBV18,TGTGCCAGCTCACCATCGAGGGGGGCTTCCTCCGAGCAGTACTTC,CASSPSRGASSEQYF
TRBD2,TRBJ2-1,TRBV4-2,TGTGCCAGCAGCCAAATTAGTCGACTAGCCCTTTACAATGAGCAGTTCTTC,CASSQISRLALYNEQFF